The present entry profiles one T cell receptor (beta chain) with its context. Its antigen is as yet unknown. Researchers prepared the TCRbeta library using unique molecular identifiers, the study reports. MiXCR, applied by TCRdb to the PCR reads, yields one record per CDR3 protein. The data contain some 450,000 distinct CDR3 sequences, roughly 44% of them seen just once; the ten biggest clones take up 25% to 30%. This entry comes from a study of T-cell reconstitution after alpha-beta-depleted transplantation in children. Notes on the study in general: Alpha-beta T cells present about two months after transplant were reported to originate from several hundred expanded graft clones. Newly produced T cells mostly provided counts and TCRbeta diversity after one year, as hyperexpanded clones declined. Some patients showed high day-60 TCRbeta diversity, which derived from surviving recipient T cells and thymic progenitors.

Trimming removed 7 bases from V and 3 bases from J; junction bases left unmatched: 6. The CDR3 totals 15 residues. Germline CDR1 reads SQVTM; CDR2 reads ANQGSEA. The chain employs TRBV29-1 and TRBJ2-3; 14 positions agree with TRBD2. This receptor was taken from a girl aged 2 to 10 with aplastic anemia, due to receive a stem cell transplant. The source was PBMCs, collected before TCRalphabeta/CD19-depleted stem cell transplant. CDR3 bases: TGCAGCGATTCCCGGACTAGCGGGAGGACAGATACGCAGTATTTT. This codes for CSDSRTSGRTDTQYF.